This TCR beta chain was found in a study of cytomegalovirus exposure and HLA in healthy donors (dated 2017 in TCRdb). Notes on the research overall: In an earlier analysis of 550 to 750 of the donors, around 300 Gb of sequence data and 90 million to 130 million unique TCR beta sequences from 180 million or so T cells were reported. Rather than drawing on any new phenotypic data, the later analysis identified candidate immune exposures from TCR beta sequences and the way those sequences occurred across donors. A later analysis re-analyzed previously published TCR beta repertoires from approximately 670 donors and added high-resolution HLA genotyping to study TCR occurrence patterns. A handful of DR-DQ haplotypes were handled as single units for association and clustering because linkage in the cohort was strong. Typing coverage differed by locus: A, B, C, DRB1 and DQB1 were typed in about 629-640 donors, DQA1 in about 500, DPA1 in 600 to 610, and DPB1 in 450 to 480. A later genetic analysis took genome-wide SNP genotypes for about 60% of the roughly 670 donors and used that subset as a discovery cohort. Every discovery cohort repertoire had been produced on one sequencing platform. To decide whether each TCR beta V gene segment behaved as functional or pseudogenic, an earlier analysis of 587 of the donors relied on high-throughput TCR beta sequencing. Donor age, sex, ethnicity and CMV serostatus were collected together with the repertoire data. The study combined high-throughput TCR immunosequencing, statistical association of individual TCRs with disease status, and machine learning to predict cytomegalovirus infection status. Among roughly 400 genotyped donors of the cohort, an average of roughly 230,000 unique TCR beta nucleotide sequences was sequenced per donor, of which roughly 17% were non-productive. The study used immunosequencing to profile the T cell repertoires of several hundred subjects and linked those repertoires to cytomegalovirus serostatus. Besides the first cohort of 666 subjects, a separate validation cohort made up of 120 or so different subjects was used. Both class I and class II loci were covered by HLA typing, at four-digit resolution. The aim of the study was to test whether cataloging public T cell receptors could identify signatures of past pathogen exposure. An early release covering roughly 640 HLA-typed donors comprised 250 to 350 gigabases of sequencing data and tens of millions of unique TCR sequences. The genetic ancestry cluster associated with self-reported Caucasian donors included 65% to 90% of the approximately 430 genotyped donors. Results and caveats for the whole study, not just this receptor: A group of highly shared sequence variants was considered likely to be a technical artifact of the sequencing pipeline. A later analysis reported that several top co-occurrence clusters appeared linked to parvovirus B19, influenza, CMV and Epstein-Barr virus. A later analysis found that most CMV-associated TCR beta chains appeared HLA-restricted, with HLA associations seemingly driven largely by CMV exposure. In a later genetic analysis, a missense DCLRE1C variant was associated with V-gene and J-gene trimming of TCR beta chains, and the association was replicated in an independent cohort. The cohort was sequenced for TCR beta chains only, and without alpha or paired-chain data the features that could be detected were limited. In both the original and validation cohorts, the classifier was reported to diagnose cytomegalovirus status with high specificity and sensitivity. HLA typing was unavailable for some donors at each locus, so association tests used only the typed subset. In a later analysis, TCR association rates were found to vary across HLA loci, with the most associated TCRs seen for DRB1 alleles and the fewest for HLA-C alleles. When HLA alleles, especially DR and DQ, strongly co-occurred, TCR associations were difficult to assign to individual alleles. Roughly uniform sequencing depth across donors was assumed in presence/absence analyses, although this assumption may not hold. A further reported finding was that TCR beta sequences accurately predicted the HLA-A and HLA-B alleles for most subjects in the first cohort. A later analysis associated about 18,000 TCR beta sequences with specific HLA alleles at a false discovery rate of 0.05. Because counts were too low, some 17 rarely observed V segments, including chromosome 9 orphons, were excluded from the earlier analysis of 500 to 700 of the donors. According to a later genetic analysis, donors in an Asian-associated ancestry cluster had fewer N-insertions in productive TCRs than the roughly 670-donor mean. A few of the identified cytomegalovirus-associated TCR beta chains were confirmed in vitro to be specific for cytomegalovirus antigens. In an earlier analysis of roughly 500 of the donors, most TCR beta V segments appeared in productive rearrangements about 87% or about 30% of the time, broadly matching IMGT annotations. Linkage disequilibrium might explain the correlated functional status among segregating V segments, but an unknown experimental factor could not be ruled out. In the study, 150 to 200 TCR beta chains were listed as associated with cytomegalovirus. Compared with equally common non-associated chains, HLA-associated TCR beta chains in a later analysis were more clonally expanded and had lower generation probabilities. For the cohort, immune exposure information was limited to CMV serostatus. Most TCR sequences were seen in very few donors, while some public TCRs were found in many individuals. The 87-base-pair reads could not distinguish some IMGT-functional V segments, including TRBV6-2 and TRBV6-3, so those segments were excluded. The authors suggested that the approach could potentially be generalized to other disease states and immunological phenotypes.

The library was produced with the immunoSEQ multiplex PCR assay. For the multiplex PCR, a mixture combining 60 forward primers for TCR Vbeta segments and 13 reverse primers for TCR Jbeta segments was used. Amplification of the CDR3 region of rearranged TCR beta genes was performed with a multiplex PCR assay on genomic DNA. The Illumina HiSeq System was used to sequence the amplified TCR beta libraries as 87-base-pair reads. The published analysis was carried out like this. Across the 500 to 850 repertoires, a later analysis counted roughly 84 million unique TCR beta chains, some 11 million of which were shared by at least two donors. Raw reads were error-corrected and collapsed into unique sequences with a nearest-neighbor algorithm that merged closely related sequences to remove PCR and sequencing errors. Alignment of CDR3 sequences to IMGT reference sequences was used to assign V, D and J gene segments. For a sequence to be retained, a match of at least six nucleotides was required to both a V gene segment and a J gene segment. Rearrangements were classified as productive when the CDR3 lacked stop codons and remained in frame with V and J, and all other rearrangements were classified as non-productive. Following IMGT convention, CDR3 was defined as the stretch from the second conserved V-encoded cysteine to the conserved J-encoded phenylalanine. The earlier analysis of 587 of the donors excluded sequences that lacked an unambiguous match to a single V gene segment. An earlier analysis of about 600 of the donors called V segments functional above 56.7% productive rearrangements and segregating when the between-donor standard deviation exceeded 5%. A statistical classification framework was built to diagnose cytomegalovirus status from the catalog of TCR beta chain sequences. In a later analysis, V and J genes were assigned by comparing TCR nucleotide sequences against IMGT/GENE-DB human TR gene sequences. The TCRdist pipeline was used in a later analysis to assign CDR3 sequences and most-parsimonious VDJ recombination scenarios. In a later analysis, each TCR beta chain was defined by its CDR3 amino acid sequence together with its V-gene family, and reads without a unique V-gene family were excluded. As a way to deal with suspected cross-contamination and a sequencing artifact, a later analysis dropped approximately 590 nucleotide sequences that were highly shared and had low generation probability. For each public chain, a later analysis derived a clonal expansion index from normalized ranks of inferred template counts within each repertoire. Generation probabilities in a later analysis came from a VDJ recombination model fitted to out-of-frame rearrangements, and those results were checked against IGoR. In a later analysis, hypergeometric tests were used to score TCR-TCR, TCR-HLA and TCR-CMV co-occurrence, with a repertoire-size bias correction applied to TCR pairs. To estimate false discovery rates, a later analysis permuted the HLA or CMV assignments 20 times. In a later analysis, co-occurring TCRs were grouped using DBSCAN, and TCRdist sequence similarity was added for clustering within HLA-allele-positive subsets. Co-occurrence clustering excluded repertoires with fewer than 30,000 or more than 120,000 public chains, plus five with anomalous nucleotide sharing. Held by TCRdb, this immuneACCESS table contains in-frame sequences only and omits some clones. Under half of the omission traces to an unresolved V gene where checked; the cause of the rest is unknown. V and J calls and clone size follow that table, whereas D and trimming were derived from the DNA. A total of 200,000 or so clones appear in this sample, 75% to 80% of them only once. Around 6.1% of the sample goes to the ten largest clones.

The cohort consisted of 600 or so healthy bone marrow donors. All cohort members were sampled while nominally healthy, although unrecorded immune exposures were likely present. The donor tested CMV seropositive, placing the donor among the 289 seropositive members of the cohort. Every donor gave a peripheral blood sample, and the peripheral blood mononuclear cells from that sample were used for TCR beta sequencing. Genomic DNA extraction from the blood cell samples was performed with the Qiagen DNeasy Blood Extraction Kit. The germline V gene encodes CDR1 MGHDK and CDR2 SYGVNS. There are 17 amino acids in the CDR3, from cysteine to phenylalanine inclusive. Of the read, only the CDR3 DNA is kept; its 51 bases are in frame from base 1. V is shortened by 5 bases, J by 1 base, and the region joining them spans 19 bases. Concerning this clone itself: Its antigen is unknown. Base qualities are not at hand, and no much larger clone is one base apart.

The sequencing sample was made of PBMCs. The receptor chain draws on TRBV25-1 and TRBJ2-3; possibly the D gene is TRBD1, per 5 matching bases. The sequence came from a woman in her 30s in good health and CMV-seropositive. The CDR3 region reads CASSPTGSHWGTDTQYF. The nucleotide sequence is TGTGCCAGCAGTCCCACAGGCTCCCACTGGGGCACAGATACGCAGTATTTT.